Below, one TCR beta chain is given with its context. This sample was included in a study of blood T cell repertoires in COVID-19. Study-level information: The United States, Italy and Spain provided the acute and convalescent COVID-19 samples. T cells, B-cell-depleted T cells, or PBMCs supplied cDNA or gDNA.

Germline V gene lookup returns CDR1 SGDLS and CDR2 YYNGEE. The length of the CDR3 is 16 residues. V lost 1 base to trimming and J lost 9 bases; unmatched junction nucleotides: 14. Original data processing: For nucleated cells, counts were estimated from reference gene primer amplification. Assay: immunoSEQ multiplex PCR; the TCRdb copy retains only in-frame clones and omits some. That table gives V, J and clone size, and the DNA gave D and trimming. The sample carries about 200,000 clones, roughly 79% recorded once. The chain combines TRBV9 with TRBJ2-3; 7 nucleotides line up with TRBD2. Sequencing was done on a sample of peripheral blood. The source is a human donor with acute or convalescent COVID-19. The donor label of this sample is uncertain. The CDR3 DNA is TGTGCCAGCAGCGTACAGCCTTGGCGGGAGAATGGGACGCAGTATTTT. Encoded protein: CASSVQPWRENGTQYF.